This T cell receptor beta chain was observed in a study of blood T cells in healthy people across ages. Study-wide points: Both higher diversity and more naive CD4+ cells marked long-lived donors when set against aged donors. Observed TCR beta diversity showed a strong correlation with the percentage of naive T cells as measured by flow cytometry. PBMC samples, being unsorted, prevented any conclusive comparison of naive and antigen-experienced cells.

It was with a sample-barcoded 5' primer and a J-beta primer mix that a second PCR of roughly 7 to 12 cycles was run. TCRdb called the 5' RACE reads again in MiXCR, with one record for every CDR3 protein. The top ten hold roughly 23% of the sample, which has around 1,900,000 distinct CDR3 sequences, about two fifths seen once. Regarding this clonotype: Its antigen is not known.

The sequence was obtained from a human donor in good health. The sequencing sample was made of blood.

CDR3 residues: CASSQETTSGGLRGQFF. For the CDR3, the DNA is TGTGCCAGCAGCCAAGAAACCACTAGCGGGGGACTTCGGGGGCAGTTCTTC. This chain uses TRBV4-2 with TRBJ2-1; 11 nucleotides match TRBD2. V lost 0 bases, J lost 12 bases, and 13 bases stayed unmatched. The CDR3 is 17 residues long. Germline CDR1 reads LGHNA; CDR2 reads YNFKEQ.